This entry describes one T cell receptor beta chain. This sample is part of a study of blood T cell repertoires in COVID-19. On the study more broadly: Whether acute or convalescent, the COVID-19 samples came from the United States, Italy and Spain. PBMCs, B-cell-depleted T cells, or T cells provided the cDNA or gDNA that made up the material.

Per the original data handling: It was from reference gene primer amplification that nucleated cell counts were estimated. The repertoire was sequenced with immunoSEQ multiplex PCR; TCRdb's copy has only in-frame clones and lacks some. The DNA gave D and trimming, while V, J and clone size come from that table. Here the sample spans more than 200,000 clones, 70% to 85% being singletons. The sample consisted of peripheral blood. This receptor was taken from a woman aged 40 to 50 who had recovered from COVID-19.

CDR3 nucleotide sequence: TGTGCCAGCAGCGTAGATAGCTCTGGGGCCAACGTCCTGACTTTC. It codes for CASSVDSSGANVLTF. The rearrangement joins TRBV9 to TRBJ2-6; D is unclear. This CDR3 comprises 15 residues. Between the trimmed V and J ends, which lost 0 bases and 0 bases, there was a span of 4 bases. Germline V gene lookup returns CDR1 SGDLS and CDR2 YYNGEE.